This record covers a single TCR beta chain. Libraries were prepared by immunoSEQ multiplex PCR; TCRdb keeps only in-frame clonotypes and omits some of them. This sample yields around 16,000 clones, of which about two thirds are seen a single time; approximately 14% belongs to the top ten. The CDR3 sequence is 15 residues long. Trimming took 3 bases from V and 1 from J, leaving 14 bases between them. Germline values: CDR1 SQVTM, CDR2 ANQGSEA. These data originate in a study of PD-1 and CTLA-4 blockade in melanoma. The rearrangement joins TRBV29-1 to TRBJ2-3; D may correspond to TRBD1 or TRBD2 (6 bases each). The sequence was collected from a human donor with melanoma. This specimen consisted of CD8+ T cells from peripheral blood, obtained from a patient given anti-PD-1 treatment. This CDR3 is CSVESRGQGTDTQYF. For the CDR3, the DNA is TGCAGCGTTGAGTCCCGGGGGCAGGGCACAGATACGCAGTATTTT.